This T cell receptor beta chain stems from a study of blood T cell repertoires in COVID-19. The CDR3 is 15 residues long. Between the trimmed V and J ends, which lost 3 bases and 4 bases, there was a span of 15 bases. Germline assignment: CDR1 MGHRA and CDR2 YSYEKL. Profiling relied on immunoSEQ multiplex PCR, and the TCRdb table lists in-frame clones only, not all of them. Of fewer than 450,000 clones listed, 70% to 90% were seen once; the top ten hold roughly 1.9%. This study enrolled people aged about 18 to 100 from roughly 22 US geographic areas. Participant-given clinical history determined each cohort assignment.

This TCR came from a woman aged 40-49 years with acute COVID-19. The V gene is TRBV4-1, the J gene TRBJ2-5; D is possibly TRBD1 (6 bases). Input material: PBMCs or T cells enriched from blood (not recorded which). The CDR3 loop reads CASSQTQGGGETQYF. In DNA, the CDR3 is TGCGCCAGCAGCCAGACACAGGGTGGCGGAGAGACCCAGTACTTC.